These 28 T cell receptor beta chains were sequenced from one sample in a study of CD8 T cells in ankylosing spondylitis. General study findings and limits: Seemingly characteristic of ankylosing spondylitis blood was a TCR beta motif consisting of about 8 highly homologous variants.

MiXCR was run by TCRdb on the 5' RACE reads, yielding one entry per CDR3 protein. The sample yields roughly 670,000 distinct CDR3 sequences, around a fifth seen once. Their antigen targets remain unknown. Sequences were obtained from blood, either unsorted or a sorted T cell fraction (not recorded which). Receptors originate from a male donor with ankylosing spondylitis.

This clonotype was counted many times. V and J are TRBV10-3 and TRBJ2-5, with a possible D match to TRBD2 (6 bases). V gave up 5 bases and J gave up 4 bases, with 11 bases separating them. The germline CDR1 and CDR2 sequences are ENHRY and SYGVKD. This CDR3 has 13 residues. As DNA, the CDR3 is TGTGCCATCAGTATAAATAGCGGAGAGACCCAGTACTTC. It specifies CAISINSGETQYF.

This clonotype has more than one count but fewer than ten. V and J are TRBV11-2 and TRBJ2-3; D is unresolved. Germline V lookup: CDR1 SGHAT, CDR2 FQNNGV. CDR3 length: 16 residues. Trimming removed 3 bases from V and 0 bases from J, with 13 bases in between. Here the CDR3 DNA reads TGTGCCAGCAGCTTCTCCTTGGGCCTAAGCACAGATACGCAGTATTTT. Its protein is CASSFSLGLSTDTQYF.

The chain links TRBV5-1 to TRBJ2-3; 8 nucleotides agree with TRBD1. Germline V gene lookup returns CDR1 SGHRS and CDR2 YFSETQ. The trim removed 3 bases at V and 1 base at J, leaving 7 bases unmatched. This CDR3 contains 16 residues. CDR3 residues: CASSSARTGRTDTQYF. The CDR3 bases are TGCGCCAGCAGCTCGGCCCGGACAGGGCGCACAGATACGCAGTATTTT.

The J gene is TRBJ2-1, the V gene TRBV20-1; 13 bases align to TRBD2. The CDR3 contains 16 residues. CDR1 and CDR2 (germline): DFQATT, SNEGSKA (reference sequence). With V trimmed by 5 bases and J by 3 bases, 7 bases remained unmatched. The CDR3 loop is CSAPRTSGGRYNEQFF. Here the CDR3 DNA reads TGCAGTGCTCCGAGGACTAGCGGGGGCCGCTACAATGAGCAGTTCTTC.

This clonotype has a handful of counts. This chain joins TRBV7-9 and TRBJ1-5, with D maybe TRBD1 (5 bases). With 7 bases removed from V and 6 bases from J, the gap between germline ends came to 16 bases. This CDR3 has 14 residues. Per germline, CDR1 SEHNR and CDR2 FQNEAQ (reference sequence). In nucleotides, the CDR3 is TGTGCCAGCACCCCGGGGACGGTTCCTCAGCCCCAGCATTTT. It is translated as CASTPGTVPQPQHF.

The CDR3 sequence is CASSLEFVQETQYF. CDR3 nucleotide sequence: TGTGCCAGCAGCTTAGAGTTCGTCCAAGAGACCCAGTACTTC. The chain uses TRBV7-9 and TRBJ2-5, with D hard to call. V was cut by 1 base and J by 1 base, with 7 bases left in between. This CDR3 region has 14 residues. Germline V gives CDR1 SEHNR, CDR2 FQNEAQ (reference sequence).

This clonotype was picked up a small number of times. The chain has TRBV15 and TRBJ2-7, with D perhaps matching TRBD1 (6 bases). V was shortened by 5 bases and J by 1 base, with 21 bases between the two germline ends. From germline, CDR1 is LNHNV and CDR2 YYDKDF (reference sequence). CDR3 length: 17 residues. The CDR3 protein is CATSWDTTRDASYEQYF. The CDR3 region has the DNA TGTGCCACCAGCTGGGACACGACCCGGGACGCTTCCTACGAGCAGTACTTC.

The rearrangement uses TRBV2 and TRBJ2-7, with D possibly TRBD1 on 5 matching bases. V lost 2 bases and J lost 0, with 11 bases in between. The CDR3 loop spans 15 amino acids. CDR1 and CDR2 (germline): SNHLY, FYNNEI. CDR3 sequence: CASSELTEYSYEQYF. The CDR3 nucleotides read TGTGCCAGCAGTGAACTGACAGAATACTCCTACGAGCAGTACTTC.

This chain joins TRBV29-1 and TRBJ1-1, with D tentatively TRBD1 (5 bases). Looked up from germline, CDR1 is SQVTM and CDR2 is ANQGSEA. The V and J ends lost 4 bases and 1 base respectively, with 7 bases between them. The CDR3 spans 12 residues. The CDR3: CSVAGGNTEAFF. The CDR3 DNA reads as TGCAGCGTTGCTGGGGGGAACACTGAAGCTTTCTTT.

The V call is TRBV4-3, the J call TRBJ2-7; D unresolved. Trimming took 0 bases from V and 2 from J, leaving 14 bases between them. Germline loops: CDR1 LGHNA, CDR2 YSLEER. The CDR3 is 16 amino acids. The CDR3 DNA follows: TGCGCCAGCAGCCAAGATAGTTTCAGCCCTCCCTACGAGCAGTACTTC. It codes for CASSQDSFSPPYEQYF.

The table lists this clonotype with many counts. This chain joins TRBV10-3 and TRBJ2-1, with TRBD1 matching over 7 bases. V shed 6 bases and J 7 bases; nucleotides not matched to a gene: 12. Germline V CDR1 and CDR2: ENHRY, SYGVKD. This CDR3 has 15 residues. The CDR3 protein is CAIRPDLGDRNEQFF. The DNA of the CDR3 is TGTGCCATCAGACCAGACCTGGGGGACAGAAATGAGCAGTTCTTC.

The chain employs TRBV6-2 or TRBV6-3 and TRBJ2-1; D unclear. The CDR3 has 18 amino acids. Trimming cost V 6 bases and J 8 bases, with 29 bases left between them. Per germline, CDR1 MNHEY and CDR2 SVGEGT. The CDR3 is CASSLPLELGKDKDEQFF. CDR3 in DNA: TGTGCCAGCAGCCTCCCCCTCGAGCTGGGGAAAGATAAGGATGAGCAGTTCTTC.

The chain combines TRBV7-9 with TRBJ1-6; tentatively, D is TRBD1 (5 bases). CDR3 length: 17 amino acids. The V gene's germline CDR1 is SEHNR and CDR2 FQNEAQ (reference sequence). The V end was cut by 3 bases, the J end by 5 bases, with 17 bases between. The CDR3 sequence is CASSFGGPFGNNSPLHF. In nucleotides, the CDR3 is TGTGCCAGCAGCTTTGGGGGTCCCTTCGGGAATAATTCACCCCTCCACTTT.

This clonotype was detected a few times. The CDR3, as DNA: TGCGCCAGCAGCCCCGATACAGGGGTTAAGAACAATGAGCAGTTCTTC. Translated, it gives CASSPDTGVKNNEQFF. This rearrangement joins TRBV5-1 to TRBJ2-1, with 7 bases identical to TRBD1. CDR1 SGHRS and CDR2 YFSETQ come from the germline V gene. Trimming removed 4 bases from V and 5 bases from J; junction bases left unmatched: 12. The CDR3 has 16 residues.

This clonotype has a handful of counts. At one end the junction does not follow the germline gene, possibly because of a read error. The rearrangement links TRBV2 to TRBJ1-1, with 9 bases aligning to TRBD1. The CDR3 totals 14 residues. The germline V gene encodes CDR1 SNHLY and CDR2 FYNNEI. CDR3: CASGGTGLGTEAVF. As DNA, the CDR3 is TGTGCCAGCGGTGGGACAGGGCTCGGCACTGAAGCTGTCTTT.

This clonotype has a count of ten or more. J is TRBJ1-2 and V is TRBV27; possibly TRBD1 for D (6 bases). The germline V and J ends were trimmed by 5 bases and 4 bases, with 17 bases remaining between them. Germline V gives CDR1 MNHEY, CDR2 SMNVEV (reference sequence). The CDR3 is 15 amino acids. The CDR3 DNA reads as TGTGCCAGCAGTCCGACAGGAAGTCGTGGCTATGGCTACACCTTC. This sequence encodes CASSPTGSRGYGYTF.

The chain is built from TRBV28 and TRBJ2-5; 7 bases match TRBD2. Germline CDR1 reads MDHEN; CDR2 reads SYDVKM. The junction had 8 bases not matched to a gene; V was cut back by 4 bases and J by 0 bases. The CDR3 spans 16 residues. Here the CDR3 reads CASSWSTSSHQETQYF. The CDR3 nucleotides read TGTGCCAGCAGTTGGTCGACTAGCAGCCACCAAGAGACCCAGTACTTC.

This clonotype was seen a few times. Here the CDR3 DNA reads TGTGCTGGGGGACAGAGCTCTGGAAACACCATATATTTT. The encoded protein is CAGGQSSGNTIYF. This sequence joins TRBV28 and TRBJ1-3; 7 bases are shared with TRBD1. Germline CDR1 reads MDHEN; CDR2 reads SYDVKM. This CDR3 is 13 amino acids long.

V and J are TRBV14 and TRBJ2-7, with D perhaps TRBD2 (6 bases). The V end lost 1 base, the J end lost 5 bases, and 21 bases lay between the germline ends. The CDR3 length is 17 residues. CDR1 SGHDN and CDR2 FVKESK come from the germline V gene. CDR3 in DNA: TGTGCCAGCAGCCAAGTCCGCGGGGCCTCGGGCATCCACGAGCAGTACTTC. This encodes CASSQVRGASGIHEQYF. Combining the CDR3 with reference TRBV14 and TRBJ2-7 gives the whole variable domain EAGVTQFPSHSVIEKGQTVTLRCDPISGHDNLYWYRRVMGKEIKFLLHFVKESKQDESGMPNNRFLAERTGGTYSTLKVQPAELEDSGVYFCASSQVRGASGIHEQYFGPGTRLTVT.

This CDR3 reads CASTPSAGQGEFVRYEQYF. CDR3 in DNA: TGTGCCAGCACCCCCTCAGCGGGCCAGGGAGAGTTCGTTCGCTACGAGCAGTACTTC. The chain carries TRBV12-3 or TRBV12-4 and TRBJ2-7, with D possibly being TRBD2 (6 bases). With 7 bases removed from V and 3 bases from J, the gap between germline ends came to 31 bases. The CDR3 is made up of 19 amino acids.

V gene TRBV12-3 or TRBV12-4 combines with J gene TRBJ1-1; D is unclear. Between the trimmed V and J ends, which lost 3 bases and 4 bases, there was a span of 12 bases. This CDR3 has 14 amino acids. Here the CDR3 reads CASSLRVSGTEAFF. CDR3 in DNA: TGTGCCAGCAGTTTGAGGGTATCTGGCACTGAAGCTTTCTTT.

This clonotype showed up just a few times. The chain joins TRBV20-1 to TRBJ1-1; the match to TRBD1 covers 7 bases. V was pared by 5 bases and J by 6 bases, with 9 bases of the junction left unmatched. CDR3 length equals 13 residues. From germline, CDR1 is DFQATT and CDR2 SNEGSKA (reference sequence). CDR3 sequence (DNA): TGCAGTGCTCTTATGACAGGGACCGCTGAAGCTTTCTTT. Translating it yields CSALMTGTAEAFF.

The V and J genes are TRBV3-1 and TRBJ1-3, with D uncertain. The germline CDR1 and CDR2 sequences are LGHDT and YNNKEL (reference sequence). Trimming shortened V by 1 base and J by 4 bases, and 2 bases separated the two germline ends. The CDR3 sequence is 12 residues long. CDR3 amino acids: CASSQAGNTIYF. For the CDR3, the DNA is TGTGCCAGCAGCCAAGCAGGAAACACCATATATTTT. Using reference TRBV3-1 and TRBJ1-3 for the parts outside the CDR3, the full variable domain is DTAVSQTPKYLVTQMGNDKSIKCEQNLGHDTMYWYKQDSKKFLKIMFSYNNKELIINETVPNRFSPKSPDKAHLNLHINSLELGDSAVYFCASSQAGNTIYFGEGSWLTVV.

Only a few counts were recorded for this clonotype. The V gene is TRBV11-2, the J gene TRBJ1-1; 7 bases are a match to TRBD1. There are 15 residues in the CDR3. The V and J ends lost 5 bases and 4 bases, in that order; junction bases with no gene match: 10. Germline V CDR1 and CDR2: SGHAT, FQNNGV. CDR3 bases: TGTGCCAGCAGCCCGACAGGGAGAGGGGGCACTGAAGCTTTCTTT. Amino acids: CASSPTGRGGTEAFF.

The CDR3 region is CASSLAPGVTGELFF. CDR3 DNA sequence: TGTGCCAGCAGCTTAGCGCCAGGGGTTACCGGGGAGCTGTTTTTT. This sequence joins TRBV11-1 and TRBJ2-2, with D possibly matching TRBD1 (6 bases). CDR1 is SGHAT, CDR2 FQDESV, per germline (reference sequence). The CDR3 runs to 15 residues. Deletions cut 0 bases from V and 5 bases from J, with 10 bases between. Full variable domain (missing parts from reference TRBV11-1 and TRBJ2-2): EAEVAQSPRYKITEKSQAVAFWCDPISGHATLYWYRQILGQGPELLVQFQDESVVDDSQLPKDRFSAERLKGVDSTLKIQPAELGDSAMYLCASSLAPGVTGELFFGEGSRLTVL.

The chain recombines TRBV6-1 with TRBJ1-3; no firm D call. V shed 5 bases and J shed 0 bases, with 17 bases lying between them. CDR3 length: 17 amino acids. Germline CDR1 is MNHNS and CDR2 is SASEGT. CDR3 sequence reads: CASSRRDLTFSGNTIYF. The CDR3 nucleotides are TGTGCCAGCAGTCGCCGGGATCTCACCTTCTCTGGAAACACCATATATTTT.

This clonotype was detected only a few times. The chain has TRBV24-1 and TRBJ2-1; D is possibly TRBD2 (5 bases). Trimming cost V 8 bases and J 5 bases, with 12 bases left between them. The CDR3 runs to 13 residues. Germline V gives CDR1 KGHDR, CDR2 SFDVKD. Here the CDR3 reads CATNGMGDNEQFF. The CDR3 region has the DNA TGTGCCACCAACGGGATGGGCGACAATGAGCAGTTCTTC.

There are many counts of this clonotype. The germline gene is not matched at one end of the junction; a read error may be the cause. The chain couples TRBV29-1 to TRBJ2-1; a possible D gene is TRBD1 (6 bases). Germline V gene data show CDR1 as SQVTM and CDR2 as ANQGSEA. The CDR3 spans 10 residues. As DNA, the CDR3 is TGTTCGACAGGAAACAATGAGCAGTTCTTC. Protein product: CSTGNNEQFF.